The present entry profiles one TCR beta chain with its context. The data originate from a study of blood T cell repertoires in COVID-19. Germline CDR1 and CDR2: SGHNT and YENEEA. This CDR3 comprises 12 residues. V shed 6 bases and J shed 5 bases, with 8 bases lying between them. Assay: immunoSEQ multiplex PCR; the TCRdb copy retains only in-frame clones and omits some. The sample shows tens of thousands of clones, 70% to 90% of them seen only once. The genes are TRBV11-3 and TRBJ2-1; no clear D. The receptor comes from a man over 45 with active COVID-19. Specimen: peripheral blood. The DNA of the CDR3 is TGTGCCAGCAGATCTTTAGACAATGAGCAGTTCTTC. It specifies CASRSLDNEQFF.